The clone carrying this TCR beta chain was recorded a few times. CDR3 length: 16 amino acids. Germline CDR1 is KGHSH and CDR2 is LQKENI. V lost 0 bases to trimming and J lost 2 bases; unmatched junction nucleotides: 5. The protocol was immunoSEQ multiplex PCR, while the TCRdb copy is restricted to in-frame clones and leaves out a portion. The sample includes some 660,000 clones, over 75% of them seen just once. This entry is derived from a study of shared T cell receptors in the human thymus. The same sample was also studied in work on human thymus T cells.

The specimen sequenced was thymocytes. The V gene is TRBV18, the J gene TRBJ2-7; the match to TRBD2 covers 9 bases. The TCR originated in a boy in the first two years of life with a congenital heart defect. CDR3 sequence (DNA): TGTGCCAGCTCACCACCTCCGGGACTAGCCACCTACGAGCAGTACTTC. This codes for CASSPPPGLATYEQYF.